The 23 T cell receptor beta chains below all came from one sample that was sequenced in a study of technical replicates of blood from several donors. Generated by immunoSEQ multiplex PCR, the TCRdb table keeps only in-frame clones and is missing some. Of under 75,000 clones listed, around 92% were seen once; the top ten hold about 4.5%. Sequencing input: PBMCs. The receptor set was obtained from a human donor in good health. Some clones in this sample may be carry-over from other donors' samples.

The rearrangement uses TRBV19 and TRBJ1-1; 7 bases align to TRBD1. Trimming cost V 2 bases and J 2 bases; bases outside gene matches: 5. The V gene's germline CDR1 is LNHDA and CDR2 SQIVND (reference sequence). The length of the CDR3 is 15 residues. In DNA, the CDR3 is TGTGCCAGTAGTATACAGGGGGGACCCAACACTGAAGCTTTCTTT. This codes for CASSIQGGPNTEAFF.

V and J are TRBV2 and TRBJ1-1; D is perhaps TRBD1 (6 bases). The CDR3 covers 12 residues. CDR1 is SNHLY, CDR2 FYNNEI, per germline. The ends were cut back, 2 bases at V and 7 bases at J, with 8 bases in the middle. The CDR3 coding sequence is TGTGCCAGCAGTGAAAGGGGGATTGAAGCTTTCTTT. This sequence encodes CASSERGIEAFF.

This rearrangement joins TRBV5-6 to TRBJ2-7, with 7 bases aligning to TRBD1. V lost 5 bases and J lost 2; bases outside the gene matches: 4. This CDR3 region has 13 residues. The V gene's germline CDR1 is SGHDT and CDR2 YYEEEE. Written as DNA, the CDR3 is TGTGCCAGCAGTCGAGACAGGGCCTACGAGCAGTACTTC. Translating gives CASSRDRAYEQYF.

CDR3 amino acids: CASRVGGNTEAFF. The CDR3 nucleotides read TGTGCCAGCAGAGTCGGGGGAAACACTGAAGCTTTCTTT. The chain uses TRBV13 and TRBJ1-1, with a weak D call TRBD1 (5 bases). Trimming took 6 bases from V and 2 from J, leaving 10 bases between them. Germline CDR1 reads PRHDT; CDR2 reads FYEKMQ (reference sequence). The CDR3 totals 13 residues.

The CDR3 loop reads CASMRSSGGSEQFF. The CDR3 DNA follows: TGTGCCAGCATGCGGTCTAGCGGGGGTTCAGAGCAGTTCTTC. V usage is TRBV7-3 and J usage is TRBJ2-1; 10 bases match TRBD2. Germline V gene sequence: CDR1 SGHTA, CDR2 FQGTGA. The CDR3 length is 14 residues. V shed 7 bases, J shed 10 bases, and the junction held 10 bases outside the gene matches. The entire variable domain, with the rest obtained from reference TRBV7-3 and TRBJ2-1, is as follows: GAGVSQTPSNKVTEKGKYVELRCDPISGHTALYWYRQSLGQGPEFLIYFQGTGAADDSGLPNDRFFAVRPEGSVSTLKIQRTERGDSAVYLCASMRSSGGSEQFFGPGTRLTVL.

The CDR3 region has the DNA TGTGCCAGCAGTGACTCCCCGGGCGGGGGGGCGACAGATACGCAGTATTTT. Amino acids: CASSDSPGGGATDTQYF. This rearrangement joins TRBV6-4 to TRBJ2-3, with 9 nucleotides matching TRBD2. The CDR3 spans 17 residues. Unmatched junction bases numbered 7, after V lost 0 bases and J lost 3 bases. From germline, CDR1 is MRHNA and CDR2 SNTAGT.

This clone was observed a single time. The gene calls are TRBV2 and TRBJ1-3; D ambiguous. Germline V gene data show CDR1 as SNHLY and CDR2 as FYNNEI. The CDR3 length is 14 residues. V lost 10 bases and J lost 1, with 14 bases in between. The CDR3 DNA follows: TGTGCCACCAAATCCACAATATCTGGAAACACCATATATTTT. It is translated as CATKSTISGNTIYF. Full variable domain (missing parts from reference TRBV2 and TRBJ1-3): EPEVTQTPSHQVTQMGQEVILRCVPISNHLYFYWYRQILGQKVEFLVSFYNNEISEKSEIFDDQFSVERPDGSNFTLKIRSTKLEDSAMYFCATKSTISGNTIYFGEGSWLTVV.

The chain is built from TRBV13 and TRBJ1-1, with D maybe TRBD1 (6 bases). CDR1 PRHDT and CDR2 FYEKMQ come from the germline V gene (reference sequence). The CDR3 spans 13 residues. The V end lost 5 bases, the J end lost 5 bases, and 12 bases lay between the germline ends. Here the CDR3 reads CASSMYRATEAFF. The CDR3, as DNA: TGTGCCAGCAGCATGTACAGGGCAACTGAAGCTTTCTTT.

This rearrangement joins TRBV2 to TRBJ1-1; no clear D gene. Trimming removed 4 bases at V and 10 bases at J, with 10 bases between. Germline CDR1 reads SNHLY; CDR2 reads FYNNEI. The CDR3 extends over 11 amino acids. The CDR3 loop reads CASSGLQRAFF. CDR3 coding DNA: TGTGCCAGCAGTGGCCTTCAGCGAGCTTTCTTT.

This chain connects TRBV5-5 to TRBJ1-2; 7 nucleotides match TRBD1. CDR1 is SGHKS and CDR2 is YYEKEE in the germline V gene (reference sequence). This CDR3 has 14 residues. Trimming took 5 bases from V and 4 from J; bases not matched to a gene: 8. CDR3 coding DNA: TGTGCCAGCAGGGGTGGGACAGAACGCTATGGCTACACCTTC. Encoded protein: CASRGGTERYGYTF.

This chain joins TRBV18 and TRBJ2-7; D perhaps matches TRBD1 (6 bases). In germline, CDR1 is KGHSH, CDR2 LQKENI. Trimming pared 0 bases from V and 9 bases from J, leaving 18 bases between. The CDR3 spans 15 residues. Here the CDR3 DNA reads TGTGCCAGCTCACCACCGCGGACAGACCTACGAGGGCAGTACTTC. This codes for CASSPPRTDLRGQYF.

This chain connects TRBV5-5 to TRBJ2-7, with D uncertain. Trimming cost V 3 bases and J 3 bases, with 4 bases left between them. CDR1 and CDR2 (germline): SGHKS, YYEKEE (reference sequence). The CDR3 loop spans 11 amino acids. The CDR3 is CASSSSYEQYF. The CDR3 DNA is TGTGCCAGCAGCTCCAGCTACGAGCAGTACTTC.

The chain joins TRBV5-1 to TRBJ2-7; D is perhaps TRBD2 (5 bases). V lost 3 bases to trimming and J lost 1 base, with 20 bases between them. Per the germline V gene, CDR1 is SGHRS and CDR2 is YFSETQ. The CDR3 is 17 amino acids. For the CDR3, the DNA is TGCGCCAGCAGCTGGGAGTCTAGTACAACTATATCCTACGAGCAGTACTTC. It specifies CASSWESSTTISYEQYF. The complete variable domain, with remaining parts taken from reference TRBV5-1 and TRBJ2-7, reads KAGVTQTPRYLIKTRGQQVTLSCSPISGHRSVSWYQQTPGQGLQFLFEYFSETQRNKGNFPGRFSGRQFSNSRSEMNVSTLELGDSALYLCASSWESSTTISYEQYFGPGTRLTVT.

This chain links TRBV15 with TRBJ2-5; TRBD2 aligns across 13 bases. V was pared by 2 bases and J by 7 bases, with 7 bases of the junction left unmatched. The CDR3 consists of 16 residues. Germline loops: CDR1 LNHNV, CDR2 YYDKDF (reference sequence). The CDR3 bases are TGTGCCACCAGCAGACGGACTAGCGGGGGTTCAGGGACCCAGTACTTC. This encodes CATSRRTSGGSGTQYF.

The DNA of the CDR3 is TGCGCCAGCAGCCAAGTATATACAGAGACCTATGGCTACACCTTC. As protein: CASSQVYTETYGYTF. This chain connects TRBV4-1 to TRBJ1-2; D remains unclear. V was pared by 1 base and J by 4 bases, with 13 bases between. This CDR3 contains 15 residues. CDR1 and CDR2 (germline): MGHRA, YSYEKL.

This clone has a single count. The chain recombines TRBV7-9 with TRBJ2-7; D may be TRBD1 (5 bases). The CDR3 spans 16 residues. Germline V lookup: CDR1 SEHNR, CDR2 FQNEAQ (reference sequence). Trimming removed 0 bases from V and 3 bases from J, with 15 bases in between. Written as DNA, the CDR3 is TGTGCCAGCAGCTTAGCTGTAGGGAAAGGGGACTACGAGCAGTACTTC. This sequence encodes CASSLAVGKGDYEQYF. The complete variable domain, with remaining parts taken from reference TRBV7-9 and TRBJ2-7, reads DTGVSQNPRHKITKRGQNVTFRCDPISEHNRLYWYRQTLGQGPEFLTYFQNEAQLEKSRLLSDRFSAERPKGSFSTLEIQRTEQGDSAMYLCASSLAVGKGDYEQYFGPGTRLTVT.

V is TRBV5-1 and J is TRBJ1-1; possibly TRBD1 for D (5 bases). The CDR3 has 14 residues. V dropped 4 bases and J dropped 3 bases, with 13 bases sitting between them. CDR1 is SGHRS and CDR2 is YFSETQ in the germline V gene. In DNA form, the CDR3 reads TGCGCCAGCAGCGTCGACAGCTGGGACACTGAAGCTTTCTTT. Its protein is CASSVDSWDTEAFF.

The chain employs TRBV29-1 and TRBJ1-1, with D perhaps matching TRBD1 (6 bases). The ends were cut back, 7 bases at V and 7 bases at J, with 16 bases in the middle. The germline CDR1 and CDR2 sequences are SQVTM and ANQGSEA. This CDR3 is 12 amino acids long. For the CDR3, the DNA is TGCAGCGCCGAGGCGGGGGGCGGTGAAGCTTTCTTT. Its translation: CSAEAGGGEAFF.

This CDR3 reads CASSTGTGGTEAFF. The CDR3, as DNA: TGCGCCAGCAGCACCGGGACAGGGGGCACTGAAGCTTTCTTT. The chain is built from TRBV4-3 and TRBJ1-1, with TRBD1 matching 11 bases. The V segment lost 5 bases and the J segment 4 bases; nucleotides outside the gene matches: 3. CDR1 and CDR2 (germline): LGHNA, YSLEER. The CDR3 covers 14 residues.

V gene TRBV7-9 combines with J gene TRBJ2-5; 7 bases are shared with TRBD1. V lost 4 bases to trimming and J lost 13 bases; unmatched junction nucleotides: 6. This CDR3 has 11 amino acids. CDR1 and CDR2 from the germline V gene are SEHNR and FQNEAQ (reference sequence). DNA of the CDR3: TGTGCCAGCAGCTGGGGGACAGACATGTACTTC. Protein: CASSWGTDMYF.

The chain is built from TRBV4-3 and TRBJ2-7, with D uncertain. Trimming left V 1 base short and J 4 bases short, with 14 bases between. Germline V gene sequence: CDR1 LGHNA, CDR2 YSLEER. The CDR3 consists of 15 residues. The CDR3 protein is CASSQVRATKYEQYF. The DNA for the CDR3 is TGCGCCAGCAGCCAAGTTAGAGCGACGAAATACGAGCAGTACTTC.

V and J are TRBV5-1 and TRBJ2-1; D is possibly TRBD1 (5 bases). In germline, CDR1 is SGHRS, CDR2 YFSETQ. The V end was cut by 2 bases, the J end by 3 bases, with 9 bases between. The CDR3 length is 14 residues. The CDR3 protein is CASSLAQDYNEQFF. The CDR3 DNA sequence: TGCGCCAGCAGCTTAGCACAGGACTACAATGAGCAGTTCTTC.

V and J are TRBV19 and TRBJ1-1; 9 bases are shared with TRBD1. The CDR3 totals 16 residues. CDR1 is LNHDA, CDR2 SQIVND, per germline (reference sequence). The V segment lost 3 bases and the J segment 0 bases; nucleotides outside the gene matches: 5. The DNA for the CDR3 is TGTGCCAGTAGTATGGACAGGGGAGCGATGAACACTGAAGCTTTCTTT. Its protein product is CASSMDRGAMNTEAFF.